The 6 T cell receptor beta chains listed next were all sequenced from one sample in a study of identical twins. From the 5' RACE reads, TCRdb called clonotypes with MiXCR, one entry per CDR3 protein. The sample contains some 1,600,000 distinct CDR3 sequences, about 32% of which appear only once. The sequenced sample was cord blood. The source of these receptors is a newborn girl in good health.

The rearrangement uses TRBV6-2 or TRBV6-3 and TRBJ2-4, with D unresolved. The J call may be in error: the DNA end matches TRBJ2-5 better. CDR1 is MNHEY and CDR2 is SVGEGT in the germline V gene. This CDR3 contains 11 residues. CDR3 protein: CASSWDVTQYF. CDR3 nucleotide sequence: TGTGCCAGCAGTTGGGATGTGACCCAGTACTTC.

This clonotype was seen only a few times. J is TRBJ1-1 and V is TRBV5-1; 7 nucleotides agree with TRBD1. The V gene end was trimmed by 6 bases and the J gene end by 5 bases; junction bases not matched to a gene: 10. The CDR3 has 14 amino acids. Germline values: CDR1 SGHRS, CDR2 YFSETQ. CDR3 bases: TGCGCCAGCACCCCGACAGGGAAGAGGACTGAAGCTTTCTTT. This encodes CASTPTGKRTEAFF.

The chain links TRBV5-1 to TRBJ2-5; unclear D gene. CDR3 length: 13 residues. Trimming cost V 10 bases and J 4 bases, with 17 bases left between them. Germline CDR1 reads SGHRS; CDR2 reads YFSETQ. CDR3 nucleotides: TGCGCCTGCGGCTTGGCCCCTTTAGAGACCCAGTACTTC. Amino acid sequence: CACGLAPLETQYF. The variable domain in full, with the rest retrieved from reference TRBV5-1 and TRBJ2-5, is KAGVTQTPRYLIKTRGQQVTLSCSPISGHRSVSWYQQTPGQGLQFLFEYFSETQRNKGNFPGRFSGRQFSNSRSEMNVSTLELGDSALYLCACGLAPLETQYFGPGTRLLVL.

This CDR3 reads CSAIKQDEEKLFF. In DNA form, the CDR3 reads TGCAGTGCTATCAAACAGGACGAGGAAAAACTGTTTTTT. The chain carries TRBV20-1 and TRBJ1-4, with D perhaps TRBD1 (5 bases). V dropped 4 bases and J dropped 8 bases, with 14 bases sitting between them. Germline CDR1 reads DFQATT; CDR2 reads SNEGSKA (reference sequence). The CDR3 is made up of 13 amino acids.

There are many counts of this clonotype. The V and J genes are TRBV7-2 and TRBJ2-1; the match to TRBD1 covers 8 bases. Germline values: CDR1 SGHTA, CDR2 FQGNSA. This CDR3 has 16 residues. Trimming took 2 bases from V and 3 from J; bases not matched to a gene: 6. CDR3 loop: CASSLTRDRLYNEQFF. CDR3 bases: TGTGCCAGCAGCTTAACCCGGGACAGGCTCTACAATGAGCAGTTCTTC. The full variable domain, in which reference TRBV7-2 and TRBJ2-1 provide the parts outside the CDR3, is GAGVSQSPSNKVTEKGKDVELRCDPISGHTALYWYRQSLGQGLEFLIYFQGNSAPDKSGLPSDRFSAERTGGSVSTLTIQRTQQEDSAVYLCASSLTRDRLYNEQFFGPGTRLTVL.

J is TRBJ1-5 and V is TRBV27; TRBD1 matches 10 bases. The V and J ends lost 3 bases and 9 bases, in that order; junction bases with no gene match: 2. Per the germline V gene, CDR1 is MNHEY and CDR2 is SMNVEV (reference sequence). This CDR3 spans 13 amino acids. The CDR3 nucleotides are TGTGCCAGCAGTTTCGGGACAGGGGCGCCCCAGCATTTT. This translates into CASSFGTGAPQHF.